These 14 T cell receptor beta chains originate from one sample sequenced in a study of blood T cell repertoires in COVID-19. Data came from immunoSEQ multiplex PCR; TCRdb stores just in-frame clones and leaves some out. This table holds hundreds of thousands of clones, 85% found once. The specimen was PBMCs or T cells enriched from blood (not recorded which). These receptors were taken from a woman aged 45-65 years who had recovered from COVID-19.

This clone has only one observation. This chain links TRBV4-1 with TRBJ2-1, with TRBD1 identical over 8 bases. The V and J ends lost 1 base and 7 bases, in that order; junction bases with no gene match: 6. Germline values: CDR1 MGHRA, CDR2 YSYEKL. The CDR3 consists of 15 residues. Here the CDR3 reads CASSQVDRDVNEQFF. Written as DNA, the CDR3 is TGCGCCAGCAGCCAAGTGGACAGGGACGTAAATGAGCAGTTCTTC.

This clone has just a few counts. The chain employs TRBV6-5 and TRBJ1-1, with 8 bases identical to TRBD1. Trimming cost V 2 bases and J 8 bases; bases outside gene matches: 7. The CDR3 totals 14 residues. From germline, CDR1 is MNHEY and CDR2 SVGAGI. CDR3 in amino acids: CASSYTGQAREAFF. CDR3 DNA sequence: TGTGCCAGCAGTTACACGGGACAGGCACGAGAAGCTTTCTTT.

As to this clone: Other DNA sequences within the sample encode an identical CDR3. The V and J genes are TRBV19 and TRBJ2-3; TRBD2 matches 8 bases. The CDR3 covers 16 residues. Germline V gene lookup returns CDR1 LNHDA and CDR2 SQIVND (reference sequence). V lost 3 bases, J lost 1 base, and 6 bases stayed unmatched. The CDR3 protein is CASSIWLAGGTDTQYF. CDR3 in DNA: TGTGCCAGTAGTATTTGGCTAGCGGGCGGCACAGATACGCAGTATTTT.

V and J are TRBV9 and TRBJ2-7, with a tentative D call TRBD2 (5 bases). Germline CDR1 reads SGDLS; CDR2 reads YYNGEE. V gave up 4 bases and J gave up 1 base, with 12 bases separating them. CDR3 length equals 14 residues. The CDR3 spells CASSPGVTSYEQYF. The CDR3 DNA sequence: TGTGCCAGCAGCCCCGGGGTTACTTCCTACGAGCAGTACTTC.

This clone has more than one count but fewer than ten. CDR3 in DNA: TGCGCCAGCAGCCCGAGCTCGGGGGGCGCGAAGTGGGAGCAGTTCTTC. Its translation is CASSPSSGGAKWEQFF. The chain uses TRBV4-1 and TRBJ2-1; D is perhaps TRBD2 (7 bases). The V end was cut by 4 bases, the J end by 10 bases, with 23 bases between. CDR1 MGHRA and CDR2 YSYEKL come from the germline V gene. CDR3 length: 16 residues.

CDR3 sequence (DNA): TGCAGCGTCGACAGGGCGGACTATGGCTACACCTTC. Translating gives CSVDRADYGYTF. The chain combines TRBV29-1 with TRBJ1-2; TRBD1 matches 7 bases. V dropped 6 bases and J dropped 3; count of bases not matched to a gene: 4. Germline V CDR1 and CDR2: SQVTM, ANQGSEA. CDR3 length equals 12 residues.

The J gene is TRBJ1-1, the V gene TRBV18; no clear D. The V end lost 2 bases, the J end lost 7 bases, and 8 bases lay between the germline ends. This CDR3 spans 12 amino acids. CDR1 is KGHSH, CDR2 LQKENI, per germline. CDR3 protein: CASSPLPDEAFF. The CDR3 DNA sequence: TGTGCCAGCTCACCATTGCCAGATGAAGCTTTCTTT.

The chain joins TRBV10-3 to TRBJ2-7; possible D gene TRBD1, 6 bases. V lost 0 bases, J lost 9 bases, and 9 bases lay in between. Germline V CDR1 and CDR2: ENHRY, SYGVKD. The CDR3 runs 12 residues. The CDR3 bases are TGTGCCATCAGTGAGTCCCGGACAGTGCAGTACTTC. Protein: CAISESRTVQYF.

V usage is TRBV2 and J usage is TRBJ2-3; TRBD2 matches 12 bases. V lost 4 bases to trimming and J lost 4 bases; unmatched junction nucleotides: 15. This CDR3 region has 19 residues. Germline V gene sequence: CDR1 SNHLY, CDR2 FYNNEI. The CDR3 sequence is CASSVTSGRPTSSPDTQYF. CDR3 bases: TGTGCCAGCAGTGTAACTAGCGGGAGGCCCACCTCGAGCCCAGATACGCAGTATTTT.

This clone was seen just once. The V and J genes are TRBV10-2 and TRBJ2-5; 8 bases are a match to TRBD2. With 4 bases clipped from V and 1 base from J, the junction kept 5 bases outside the gene matches. The CDR3 extends over 15 amino acids. Looked up from germline, CDR1 is WSHSY and CDR2 is SAAADI. In DNA form, the CDR3 reads TGCGCCAGCAGTGGTAGCGGGGTGCCCCAAGAGACCCAGTACTTC. Protein: CASSGSGVPQETQYF.

The table lists this clone with a count of one. The chain employs TRBV5-5 and TRBJ1-3; D possibly corresponds to TRBD1 (6 bases). The V gene lost 4 bases and the J gene lost 0 bases, with 11 bases spanning the gap. The germline CDR1 and CDR2 sequences are SGHKS and YYEKEE (reference sequence). CDR3 length equals 15 residues. CDR3 loop: CASSADRSSGNTIYF. The CDR3 DNA reads as TGTGCCAGCAGCGCAGACAGGTCCTCTGGAAACACCATATATTTT.

The V gene is TRBV6-5, the J gene TRBJ2-2; 8 positions agree with TRBD1. The V gene end was trimmed by 6 bases and the J gene end by 3 bases; junction bases not matched to a gene: 6. The CDR3 consists of 15 residues. Germline CDR1 reads MNHEY; CDR2 reads SVGAGI. The CDR3 sequence is CASRSGQGDTGELFF. The CDR3 bases are TGTGCCAGCAGGTCCGGACAGGGCGACACCGGGGAGCTGTTTTTT.

The gene calls are TRBV4-1 and TRBJ1-5, with 12 bases identical to TRBD1. The CDR3 length is 17 residues. After removal of 4 bases from V and 1 base from J, the junction contained 5 bases not matched to a gene. The germline V gene encodes CDR1 MGHRA and CDR2 YSYEKL. CDR3 DNA: TGCGCCAGCAGCCGGAGGGACAGGGGGCCGAGCAATCAGCCCCAGCATTTT. Its protein product is CASSRRDRGPSNQPQHF.

There are a few counts of this clone. V gene TRBV2 combines with J gene TRBJ1-2; TRBD1 might be the D (6 bases). V lost 3 bases, J lost 7 bases, and 9 bases lay in between. The CDR3 totals 12 residues. The germline CDR1 and CDR2 sequences are SNHLY and FYNNEI. The CDR3 nucleotides read TGTGCCAGCAGTGACGGGACATCTGGCTACACCTTC. This codes for CASSDGTSGYTF.